These 2 T cell receptor beta chains were sequenced from one sample in a study of cytomegalovirus exposure and HLA in healthy donors. Both 60 Vbeta primers and 13 Jbeta primers went into the PCR. Method: immunoSEQ multiplex PCR; TCRdb's copy keeps in-frame clones and lacks some. Of 120,000 or so clones in the sample, roughly three quarters are singletons; the top ten hold 2% to 2.5%. Sequencing was carried out using PBMCs. These receptors all stem from a man between 18 and 29 years old in good health and CMV-seronegative.

This clone was seen once. The gene calls are TRBV29-1 and TRBJ2-5, with D tentatively TRBD2 (5 bases). The tail of the sequence fits TRBJ2-7 better, so the J call may be wrong. The CDR3 consists of 15 residues. The germline V gene encodes CDR1 SQVTM and CDR2 ANQGSEA. In DNA form, the CDR3 reads TGCAGCGTTGAAGGGGTCTTAGCGTTCCGTGTCGAGCAGTACTTC. This translates into CSVEGVLAFRVEQYF.

V gene TRBV7-8 combines with J gene TRBJ1-5; 8 nucleotides match TRBD1. The length of the CDR3 is 15 residues. In germline, CDR1 is SGHVS, CDR2 FQNEAQ. Unmatched junction bases numbered 10, after V lost 5 bases and J lost 7 bases. CDR3: CASSAGQGSNQPQHF. CDR3 sequence (DNA): TGTGCCAGCAGCGCTGGACAGGGATCTAACCAGCCCCAGCATTTT.